Listed here are 18 T cell receptor beta chains from one sample, sequenced in a study of cytomegalovirus exposure and HLA in healthy donors (dated by TCRdb to the late 2010s). Receptor amplification or capture employed the immunoSEQ multiplex PCR assay. The multiplex PCR relied on a mix of 60 forward primers for TCR Vbeta segments and 13 reverse primers for TCR Jbeta segments. TCRdb holds this immuneACCESS table with in-frame rearrangements only. Some clones are missing; in checked studies, unresolved V genes explain under half, and the rest has no known cause. Present in this sample are some 70,000 clones, 70% to 90% of which were seen just once. The ten largest clones take up 6.5% to 8% of the sample. Sequenced: PBMCs. These receptors all come from a human donor in good health.

The DNA of the CDR3 is TGTGCCTGGAGTGTGGGGGGGGTGGCAGATACGCAGTATTTT. It translates to CAWSVGGVADTQYF. This chain connects TRBV30 to TRBJ2-3; 7 bases are shared with TRBD2. Trimming at V came to 0 bases and at J to 4 bases, leaving 4 bases not matched to a gene. In germline, CDR1 is GTSNPN, CDR2 SVGIG (reference sequence). This CDR3 spans 14 amino acids.

The chain couples TRBV10-3 to TRBJ2-1, with 10 bases matching TRBD2. V was clipped by 5 bases and J by 1 base; unmatched bases: 2. Germline CDR1 reads ENHRY; CDR2 reads SYGVKD. The length of the CDR3 is 15 residues. DNA of the CDR3: TGTGCCATCAGTTTAGCGGGGGGATCCTACAATGAGCAGTTCTTC. It encodes CAISLAGGSYNEQFF.

This rearrangement joins TRBV11-2 to TRBJ1-4, with a weak D call TRBD1 (6 bases). Trimming shortened V by 5 bases and J by 8 bases, and 18 bases separated the two germline ends. The CDR3 runs to 15 residues. Germline V lookup: CDR1 SGHAT, CDR2 FQNNGV. The CDR3 reads CASSLEGGFLEKLFF. CDR3 in DNA: TGTGCCAGCAGCCTCGAAGGGGGTTTCCTAGAAAAACTGTTTTTT.

This clone was seen more than once but under ten times. The rearrangement joins TRBV6-5 to TRBJ1-1; D unclear. Germline lookup yields CDR1 MNHEY and CDR2 SVGAGI. Between the trimmed V and J ends, which lost 6 bases and 1 base, there was a span of 12 bases. The CDR3 runs to 14 residues. CDR3 in amino acids: CASSIQQRNTEAFF. CDR3 nucleotides: TGTGCCAGCAGCATTCAACAGAGGAACACTGAAGCTTTCTTT.

This clone was seen just once. The chain combines TRBV5-4 with TRBJ2-1; no clear D. The CDR3 length is 15 residues. V gave up 7 bases and J gave up 0 bases, with 14 bases separating them. Germline CDR1 reads SGHNT; CDR2 reads YYREEE (reference sequence). The CDR3 here is CASRKEFSSYNEQFF. CDR3 DNA: TGTGCCAGCCGAAAGGAGTTCAGCTCCTACAATGAGCAGTTCTTC. Looking up the rest from reference TRBV5-4 and TRBJ2-1 gives the full variable domain: ETGVTQSPTHLIKTRGQQVTLRCSSQSGHNTVSWYQQALGQGPQFIFQYYREEENGRGNFPPRFSGLQFPNYSSELNVNALELDDSALYLCASRKEFSSYNEQFFGPGTRLTVL.

The V gene is TRBV16, the J gene TRBJ2-6; the D gene is possibly TRBD2 (6 bases). V was pared by 3 bases and J by 0 bases, with 12 bases between. Germline V gene sequence: CDR1 KGHSY, CDR2 FQNENV. The CDR3 length is 17 residues. The CDR3 spells CASSQPPGGSGANVLTF. CDR3 bases: TGTGCCAGCAGCCAGCCGCCCGGGGGCTCTGGGGCCAACGTCCTGACTTTC. Full variable domain (rest looked up from reference TRBV16 and TRBJ2-6): GEEVAQTPKHLVRGEGQKAKLYCAPIKGHSYVFWYQQVLKNEFKFLISFQNENVFDETGMPKERFSAKCLPNSPCSLEIQATKLEDSAVYFCASSQPPGGSGANVLTFGAGSRLTVL.

The chain employs TRBV28 and TRBJ1-1; D unclear. Germline CDR1 and CDR2: MDHEN and SYDVKM. Deletions cut 1 base from V and 5 bases from J, with 5 bases between. The CDR3 totals 12 residues. The CDR3 region is CASSLLRTEAFF. The CDR3 DNA reads as TGTGCCAGCAGTTTATTGCGGACTGAAGCTTTCTTT. The whole variable domain, filled in from reference TRBV28 and TRBJ1-1, reads DVKVTQSSRYLVKRTGEKVFLECVQDMDHENMFWYRQDPGLGLRLIYFSYDVKMKEKGDIPEGYSVSREKKERFSLILESASTNQTSMYLCASSLLRTEAFFGQGTRLTVV.

The CDR3 region is CASSHGGTSDEQYF. The CDR3, as DNA: TGCGCCAGCAGCCACGGGGGGACTTCAGACGAGCAGTACTTC. The chain uses TRBV4-3 and TRBJ2-7; 7 positions match TRBD2. The CDR3 totals 14 residues. CDR1 and CDR2 (germline): LGHNA, YSLEER. With 3 bases clipped from V and 5 bases from J, the junction kept 7 bases outside the gene matches.

This sequence joins TRBV6-5 and TRBJ2-1; D is ambiguous. The CDR3 runs 14 residues. Germline loops: CDR1 MNHEY, CDR2 SVGAGI. Trimming took 5 bases from V and 1 from J, leaving 9 bases between them. The CDR3: CASSPTQSYNEQFF. The CDR3 DNA reads TGTGCCAGCAGTCCCACCCAGTCCTACAATGAGCAGTTCTTC.

This clone was recorded a few times. This sequence joins TRBV7-2 and TRBJ1-5; D unclear. Germline CDR1 and CDR2: SGHTA and FQGNSA. CDR3 size: 15 residues. Trimming took 2 bases from V and 7 from J, leaving 15 bases between them. The CDR3 DNA reads as TGTGCCAGCAGCTTATCAAGGCGGGGAGGACAGCCCCAGCATTTT. As protein: CASSLSRRGGQPQHF.

V and J are TRBV6-1 and TRBJ2-7; 7 bases are a match to TRBD2. Germline V gene data show CDR1 as MNHNS and CDR2 as SASEGT. The CDR3 runs to 13 residues. V was pared by 3 bases and J by 4 bases, with 3 bases of the junction left unmatched. In DNA form, the CDR3 reads TGTGCCAGCAGTGACGGGGGGTGGTACGAGCAGTACTTC. It translates to CASSDGGWYEQYF.

The chain has TRBV5-4 and TRBJ2-1; 11 nucleotides align to TRBD2. The CDR3 runs to 15 residues. V dropped 4 bases and J dropped 6; count of bases not matched to a gene: 6. CDR1 SGHNT and CDR2 YYREEE come from the germline V gene (reference sequence). CDR3: CASSNLAGGLNEQFF. The CDR3 DNA follows: TGTGCCAGCAGCAATTTAGCGGGGGGGCTCAATGAGCAGTTCTTC.

The chain links TRBV4-3 to TRBJ2-2, with TRBD2 identical over 7 bases. Trimming cost V 5 bases and J 8 bases; bases outside gene matches: 5. In germline, CDR1 is LGHNA, CDR2 YSLEER. CDR3 size: 13 residues. CDR3 loop: CASSYSGGGELFF. The CDR3 region has the DNA TGCGCCAGCAGCTATTCGGGGGGTGGGGAGCTGTTTTTT.

This clone was seen just once. This chain links TRBV6-1 with TRBJ2-1; TRBD1 aligns across 9 bases. The CDR3 runs 14 residues. V shed 8 bases, J shed 6 bases, and the junction held 8 bases outside the gene matches. Germline loops: CDR1 MNHNS, CDR2 SASEGT. The CDR3 DNA is TGTGCCAGCTGGGGGACAGGGACTCGCAATGAGCAGTTCTTC. Protein sequence: CASWGTGTRNEQFF.

The J gene is TRBJ1-1, the V gene TRBV27, with 11 bases fitting TRBD1. The CDR3 is made up of 14 amino acids. Germline V gives CDR1 MNHEY, CDR2 SMNVEV (reference sequence). V gave up 2 bases and J gave up 7 bases; unmatched junction bases: 3. CDR3 sequence: CASSLAGTGGEAFF. CDR3 bases: TGTGCCAGCAGTTTAGCTGGGACAGGGGGTGAAGCTTTCTTT.

This chain's CDR3 is CASGGVGHYEQYF. The DNA of the CDR3 is TGCGCCAGCGGGGGGGTAGGGCACTACGAGCAGTACTTC. This chain joins TRBV23-1 and TRBJ2-7; 7 bases map to TRBD2. TRBV23-1 is placed among ORFs of uncertain function. V lost 8 bases to trimming and J lost 3 bases; unmatched junction nucleotides: 7. The CDR3 is 13 amino acids.

This rearrangement joins TRBV11-2 to TRBJ2-2; 7 bases map to TRBD1. Germline V gives CDR1 SGHAT, CDR2 FQNNGV. V lost 4 bases to trimming and J lost 7 bases; unmatched junction nucleotides: 3. The CDR3 consists of 13 residues. CDR3 in DNA: TGTGCCAGCAGCTCGAACAGGGGCGGGGAGCTGTTTTTT. Residues: CASSSNRGGELFF.

The chain is built from TRBV2 and TRBJ2-3, with D perhaps TRBD2 (7 bases). The CDR3 has 16 residues. Germline V lookup: CDR1 SNHLY, CDR2 FYNNEI. V was cut by 6 bases and J by 2 bases, with 18 bases left in between. CDR3 DNA sequence: TGTGCCAGCAGCTCTCTTCGGGGGGCTGCCACAGATACGCAGTATTTT. Translated, it gives CASSSLRGAATDTQYF. Filled out from reference TRBV2 and TRBJ2-3, the complete variable domain reads EPEVTQTPSHQVTQMGQEVILRCVPISNHLYFYWYRQILGQKVEFLVSFYNNEISEKSEIFDDQFSVERPDGSNFTLKIRSTKLEDSAMYFCASSSLRGAATDTQYFGPGTRLTVL.